This paragraph covers one TCR beta chain sequence. Authors of the study amplified TCR beta CDR3 regions from RNA transcripts. The HTBI primer set was used in a first-round RT-PCR of the TCR CDR3. MiXCR was run by TCRdb on the multiplex PCR reads, yielding one entry per CDR3 protein. The data show approximately 700,000 distinct CDR3 sequences, with roughly 45% seen just once and more than 7% held by the top ten. The data were obtained in a study of T cells in Graves' hyperthyroidism and ophthalmopathy. V dropped 6 bases and J dropped 9; count of bases not matched to a gene: 5. Germline CDR1 and CDR2: SEHNR and FQNEAQ (reference sequence). The length of the CDR3 is 14 residues.

This receptor was identified in an adult man with Graves' disease, either hyperthyroidism or ophthalmopathy (not recorded which). The source material was peripheral blood or thyroid tissue (not recorded which). The chain links TRBV7-9 to TRBJ1-6, with 10 bases matching TRBD1. The CDR3 region is CASSIGQGVSPLHF. In DNA, the CDR3 is TGTGCCAGCAGTATCGGACAGGGGGTTTCACCCCTCCACTTT.